This TCR beta chain was retrieved from a study of STAT5B mutations in CD4+ large granular lymphocyte leukemia. Here immunoSEQ multiplex PCR was the method, and the copy in TCRdb shows in-frame clones only, minus some. The sample has 15,000 to 20,000 clones, approximately 84% seen once. Control samples were healthy donors' buffy coats. Broader study findings: TRBV06-family usage was enriched in top patient clones (8/27) versus controls (2/35).

Notes on this clone: Antigen specificity is unknown.

The germline gives CDR1 MNHEY, CDR2 SMNVEV (reference sequence). This CDR3 is built from 17 residues. V gave up 6 bases and J gave up 1 base; unmatched junction bases: 13. Sequencing input: CD4+ T cells from blood buffy coats. This receptor was identified in a human donor in good health. The chain recombines TRBV27 with TRBJ1-1; TRBD1 matches 8 bases. The CDR3 sequence is CASRRDRPWGENTEAFF. In nucleotides, the CDR3 is TGTGCCAGCAGGCGGGACAGGCCATGGGGGGAGAACACTGAAGCTTTCTTT.